This T cell receptor (beta chain) comes out of a study of beta chain features in type 1 diabetes. About the research overall: Healthy donors, compared against patients, showed similar age, gender and cell yields. General study points: Patients' naive, central memory and regulatory TCRB repertoires appeared more alike than those of healthy donors. Moderately but significantly shorter TCRB CDR3s were found in Type 1 diabetes patients in all four CD4+ subsets.

Turning to this clone: Its antigen remains unknown.

The isolated RNA, all of it, was reverse transcribed, so expressed TCRB transcripts were what got sequenced. Sequenced by immunoSEQ multiplex PCR; TCRdb stores in-frame clones only, minus some. The sample shows around 600,000 clones, approximately 13% of them seen only once. Sequences were obtained from naive CD4+ T cells from blood. The TCR comes from a man aged 25 to 40 with type 1 diabetes.

This chain's CDR3 is CAWSPLLPSTDTQYF. CDR3 nucleotides: TGTGCCTGGAGTCCCCTCCTCCCTAGCACAGATACGCAGTATTTT. V gene TRBV30 combines with J gene TRBJ2-3, with D unclear. Trimming took off 2 bases at V and 0 bases at J, with 12 bases between the two ends. The CDR3 is 15 residues long. CDR1 is GTSNPN, CDR2 SVGIG, per germline (reference sequence).